The clone carrying this T cell receptor beta chain came up once. These data belong to a study of OX40 agonist ivuxolimab in advanced cancers. The repertoire was sequenced with immunoSEQ multiplex PCR; TCRdb's copy has only in-frame clones and lacks some. In the table there are 60,000 to 80,000 clones, approximately 82% of which are singletons. The input for sequencing was CD4+ or CD8+ T cells sorted from blood, taken in a trial of the OX40 agonist ivuxolimab. The sequence came from an adult with an advanced solid tumor such as melanoma, head and neck, liver or kidney cancer.

CDR3: CASSLSPGELFF. The CDR3 coding sequence is TGTGCCAGCAGCTTGTCGCCCGGGGAGCTGTTTTTT. The J gene is TRBJ2-2, the V gene TRBV7-9; D gene unclear. Trimming took 3 bases from V and 6 from J, leaving 5 bases between them. The CDR3 contains 12 residues. CDR1 and CDR2 (germline): SEHNR, FQNEAQ (reference sequence). The full variable domain, in which reference TRBV7-9 and TRBJ2-2 provide the parts outside the CDR3, is DTGVSQNPRHKITKRGQNVTFRCDPISEHNRLYWYRQTLGQGPEFLTYFQNEAQLEKSRLLSDRFSAERPKGSFSTLEIQRTEQGDSAMYLCASSLSPGELFFGEGSRLTVL.